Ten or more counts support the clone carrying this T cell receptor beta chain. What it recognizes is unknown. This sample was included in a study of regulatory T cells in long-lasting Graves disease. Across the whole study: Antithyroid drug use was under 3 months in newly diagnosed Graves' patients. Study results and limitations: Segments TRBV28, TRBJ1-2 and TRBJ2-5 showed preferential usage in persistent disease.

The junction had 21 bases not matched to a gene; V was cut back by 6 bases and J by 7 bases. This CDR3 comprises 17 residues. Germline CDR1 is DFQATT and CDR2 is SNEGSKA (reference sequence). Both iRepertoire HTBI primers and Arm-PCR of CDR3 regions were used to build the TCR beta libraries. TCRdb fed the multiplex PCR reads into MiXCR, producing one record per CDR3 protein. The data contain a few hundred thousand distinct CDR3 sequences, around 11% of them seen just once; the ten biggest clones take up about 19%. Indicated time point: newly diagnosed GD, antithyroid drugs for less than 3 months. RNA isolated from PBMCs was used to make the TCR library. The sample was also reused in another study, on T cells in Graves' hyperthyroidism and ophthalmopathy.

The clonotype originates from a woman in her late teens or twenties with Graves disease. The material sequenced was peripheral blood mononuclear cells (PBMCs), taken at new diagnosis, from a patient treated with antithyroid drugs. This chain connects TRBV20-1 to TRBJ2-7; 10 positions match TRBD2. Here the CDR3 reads CSAESPSGSGGIGEQYF. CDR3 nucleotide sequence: TGCAGTGCCGAGTCGCCTAGCGGGAGTGGGGGAATTGGGGAGCAGTACTTC.